This paragraph covers one T cell receptor (beta chain) sequence. Its antigen is still unknown. The data were taken from a study of cytomegalovirus exposure and HLA in healthy donors. Study results and caveats: When presence/absence was analysed, sequencing depth was taken to be roughly uniform across donors. A later analysis appeared to link common viral pathogens to several of the most significant clusters. Productive status was seen about 87% or about 30% of the time for most TCR beta V segments in an earlier analysis. Reports indicated that the classifier achieved high specificity and sensitivity in diagnosing cytomegalovirus status.

Germline V lookup: CDR1 SQVTM, CDR2 ANQGSEA. Trimming took off 5 bases at V and 0 bases at J, with 8 bases between the two ends. The CDR3 spans 13 residues. The study ran its PCR with 60 Vbeta and 13 Jbeta primers. TCRdb's copy holds only in-frame clones and misses some; the assay was immunoSEQ multiplex PCR. The sample contains around 67,000 clones, 55% to 70% of which appear only once. V and J are TRBV29-1 and TRBJ1-3; D is possibly TRBD1 (6 bases). Sequenced material: PBMCs. This TCR derives from a woman in her 50s in good health and CMV-seronegative. As DNA, the CDR3 is TGCAGCGTTCAGGGGAGCTCTGGAAACACCATATATTTT. Translation: CSVQGSSGNTIYF.